These 10 T cell receptor beta chains share one sample of origin, sequenced in a study of preoperative IRX-2 immunotherapy in early breast cancer (dated by TCRdb to between 2018 and 2020). The sample's treatment or condition, from its label and the paper: preoperative locoregional IRX-2 cytokine immunotherapy. The library was prepared using the immunoSEQ multiplex PCR assay. Drawn from immuneACCESS, this table holds only the in-frame rearrangements with V and J called that TCRdb kept. Clones are partly lost; checked studies trace under half to an unresolved V gene and leave the rest unexplained. The sample table shows 39,000 or so clones, and about 72% are seen once. The ten largest clones capture approximately 1.1% of the sample. The specimen comprised tumor tissue, sampled after IRX-2 immunotherapy. The receptors come from a human donor with breast cancer.

The rearrangement joins TRBV28 to TRBJ1-3, with no clear D. Germline CDR1 is MDHEN and CDR2 is SYDVKM. The CDR3 has 16 residues. The ends were cut back, 5 bases at V and 2 bases at J, with 16 bases in the middle. CDR3 region: CASSPHLGGTGNTIYF. The DNA of the CDR3 is TGTGCCAGCAGTCCCCACCTCGGTGGAACTGGAAACACCATATATTTT.

This chain uses TRBV5-1 with TRBJ2-5, with 9 positions matching TRBD1. Germline V gene data show CDR1 as SGHRS and CDR2 as YFSETQ. V lost 9 bases to trimming and J lost 2 bases; unmatched junction nucleotides: 8. CDR3 length: 14 amino acids. CDR3 in amino acids: CAIRPGQGQETQYF. DNA for the CDR3: TGCGCCATCCGACCGGGACAGGGTCAAGAGACCCAGTACTTC.

This sequence joins TRBV7-6 and TRBJ1-2, with D perhaps TRBD1 (6 bases). V was shortened by 5 bases and J by 4 bases, with 17 bases between the two germline ends. The CDR3 covers 15 residues. Germline CDR1 is SGHVS and CDR2 is FNYEAQ. The CDR3 DNA follows: TGTGCCAGCAGCCCGCCCACGGGGGCAGCCTATGGCTACACCTTC. It codes for CASSPPTGAAYGYTF.

This rearrangement joins TRBV6-8 to TRBJ1-1, with 8 bases identical to TRBD1. J gave up 8 bases and V 10 bases, and 12 bases lay outside the gene matches. Germline V gene lookup returns CDR1 MNHGY and CDR2 SAAAGT. This CDR3 comprises 13 residues. The CDR3 loop reads CATIPQGADEAFF. The CDR3, as DNA: TGTGCCACTATTCCTCAGGGGGCGGACGAAGCTTTCTTT.

The chain employs TRBV30 and TRBJ2-7, with TRBD1 matching 7 bases. This CDR3 region has 13 residues. Trimming took 7 bases from V and 1 from J; bases not matched to a gene: 7. The germline gives CDR1 GTSNPN, CDR2 SVGIG (reference sequence). The DNA of the CDR3 is TGTGCCTACGACAGGGTTCTATCCTACGAGCAGTACTTC. Its protein product is CAYDRVLSYEQYF.

The chain has TRBV23-1 and TRBJ1-1, with a possible D match to TRBD1 (5 bases). TRBV23-1 counts as an open reading frame of uncertain function. This CDR3 contains 13 residues. V was pared by 6 bases and J by 4 bases, with 12 bases between. The CDR3 protein is CASSLQGGTEAFF. The CDR3 DNA reads as TGCGCCAGCAGCCTGCAGGGTGGCACTGAAGCTTTCTTT.

DNA of the CDR3: TGTGCCAGCTTTGCCCGGGACAGGCGCAAAATTTTGGGCAATCAGCCCCAGCATTTT. This sequence encodes CASFARDRRKILGNQPQHF. V is TRBV28 and J is TRBJ1-5, with 8 bases aligning to TRBD1. The J segment lost 2 bases and the V segment lost 8 bases, leaving 20 bases of the junction unmatched. The CDR3 covers 19 residues. Germline values: CDR1 MDHEN, CDR2 SYDVKM.

The rearrangement joins TRBV5-1 to TRBJ1-3, with D possibly TRBD1 on 5 matching bases. CDR1 is SGHRS, CDR2 YFSETQ, per germline. There are 15 residues in the CDR3. The V gene lost 0 bases and the J gene lost 7 bases, with 14 bases spanning the gap. In DNA, the CDR3 is TGCGCCAGCAGCTTGGGGGCAGGGCAGCCGAACACCATATATTTT. Translated: CASSLGAGQPNTIYF.

This rearrangement joins TRBV6-7 to TRBJ2-1; perhaps TRBD2 as D (5 bases). TRBV6-7 is given ORF status, its function remaining uncertain. The CDR3 runs to 11 residues. The CDR3 region has the DNA TGTGCTACTAGGCTCTACAATGAGCAGTTCTTC. Translated: CATRLYNEQFF.

The genes are TRBV5-1 and TRBJ2-5, with D tentatively TRBD1 (6 bases). The germline CDR1 and CDR2 sequences are SGHRS and YFSETQ. The CDR3 sequence is 14 residues long. Trimming removed 3 bases at V and 2 bases at J, with 11 bases between. The CDR3 reads CASSSGTQQETQYF. CDR3 coding DNA: TGCGCCAGCAGCTCGGGGACACAACAAGAGACCCAGTACTTC.